The present T cell receptor beta chain was sequenced within a study of cytotoxic CD8 clonotypes in ibrutinib-treated CLL. Study-wide background: Responses: roughly 25 partial, 2 complete; after median roughly 5.5 years, about 15 stayed remitted, 12 progressed. Study-wide points: Patients showed higher baseline clonality than age-matched healthy donors, and it tracked circulating CD8+ T-cell counts.

Germline CDR1 is ENHRY and CDR2 is SYGVKD. This CDR3 spans 15 amino acids. Between the trimmed V and J ends, which lost 11 bases and 8 bases, there was a span of 25 bases. Details on this clone: Its antigen remains unknown.

Generated by immunoSEQ multiplex PCR, the TCRdb table keeps only in-frame clones and is missing some. This sample has about 130,000 clones, with under 90% found just once. The chain carries TRBV10-3 and TRBJ2-1, with TRBD2 as a possible D gene (7 bases). The clonotype comes from a human donor with chronic lymphocytic leukemia. Here the sequenced sample was PBMCs, taken after 24 months of ibrutinib treatment. For the CDR3, the DNA is TGTGCCGCCCGACTAGGGGGGGCTGATATCGATGAGCAGTTCTTC. Residues: CAARLGGADIDEQFF.